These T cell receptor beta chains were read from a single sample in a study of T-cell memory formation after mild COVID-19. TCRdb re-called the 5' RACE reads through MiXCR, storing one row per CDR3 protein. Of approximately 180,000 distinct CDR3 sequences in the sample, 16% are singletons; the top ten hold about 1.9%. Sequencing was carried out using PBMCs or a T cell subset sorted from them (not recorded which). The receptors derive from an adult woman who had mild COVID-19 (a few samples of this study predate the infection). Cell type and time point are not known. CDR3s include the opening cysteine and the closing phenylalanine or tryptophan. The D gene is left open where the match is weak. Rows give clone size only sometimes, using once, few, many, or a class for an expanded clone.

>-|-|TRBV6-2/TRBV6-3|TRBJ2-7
TGTGCCACCCGGGTAAAAGAGCACGAGCAGTACTTC
CATRVKEHEQYF
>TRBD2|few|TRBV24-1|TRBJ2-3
TGTGCCACCAGTGATTTGCCGGGGGGGACTAGCGTCTCCGATACGCAGTATTTT
CATSDLPGGTSVSDTQYF
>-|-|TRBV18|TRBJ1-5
TGTGCCAGCTCACCACAGCAGGGGAGGAATCAGCCCCAGCATTTT
CASSPQQGRNQPQHF
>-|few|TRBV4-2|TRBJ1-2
TGTGCCAGCAGCCAAGAGATTGACAGGATCTATGGCTACACCTTC
CASSQEIDRIYGYTF
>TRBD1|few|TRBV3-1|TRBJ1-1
TGTGCCAGCAGCCAAGAATTCGGGGGTGCGGGACAGGGGCTATATGAAGCTTTCTTT
CASSQEFGGAGQGLYEAFF
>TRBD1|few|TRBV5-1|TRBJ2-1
TGCGCCAGCAGCTTGAGAAGGACAGGGGGCCCGGATGAGCAGTTCTTC
CASSLRRTGGPDEQFF
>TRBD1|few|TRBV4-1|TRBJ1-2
TGCGCCAGCAGCAAGACCTCGACAGGGGAATATGGCTACACCTTC
CASSKTSTGEYGYTF
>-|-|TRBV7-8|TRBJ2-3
TGTGCCAGCAGCCCGCCTGGGCTGGAGGGTAGAGATACGCAGTATTTT
CASSPPGLEGRDTQYF
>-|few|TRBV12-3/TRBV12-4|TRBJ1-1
TGTGCCAGCAGTTTTGCGAACACTGAAGCTTTCTTT
CASSFANTEAFF
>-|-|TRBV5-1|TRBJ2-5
TGCGCCAGCAGTCGTGTAGGAGGGCAGCTCCAAGAGACCCAGTACTTC
CASSRVGGQLQETQYF
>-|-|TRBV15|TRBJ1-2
TGTGCCACCAGCAGAGATATGGCCGGCTACACCTTC
CATSRDMAGYTF
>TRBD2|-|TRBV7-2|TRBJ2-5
TGTGCCAGCAGCGGACCACTCCGCGAGCGGGATCGGAGAGAGACCCAGTACTTC
CASSGPLRERDRRETQYF
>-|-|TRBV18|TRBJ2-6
TGTGCCAGCTCACCACCGGACGGGTACTCTGGGGCCAACGTCCTGACTTTC
CASSPPDGYSGANVLTF
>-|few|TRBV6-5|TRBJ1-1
TGTGCCAGCAGTTACTCGGGCCAGGGCGCTGAAGCTTTCTTT
CASSYSGQGAEAFF
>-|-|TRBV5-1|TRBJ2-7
TGCGCCAGCAGCTTGGTGCGGGTCCTCGAGCAGTACTTC
CASSLVRVLEQYF